This TCR beta chain appears in the sequencing data of a study of T cells in women clearing cervical HPV infection. Concerning this clone: The read ends 3 residues before the CDR3 terminus; that terminus is restored from the germline J gene.

This CDR3 contains 13 residues. Between the trimmed V and J ends, which lost 5 bases and 5 bases, there was a span of 13 bases. The germline V gene has CDR1 SGHRS and CDR2 YFSETQ. Profiled with immunoSEQ multiplex PCR; TCRdb holds only in-frame clones, not every one. This repertoire includes 23,000 or so clones. Sequencing was carried out using blood buffy coat. The sequence was collected from a woman between 18 and 70 years old with a cervical HPV16 infection that either progressed to CIN3+ or cleared (not recorded which). The chain has TRBV5-1 and TRBJ2-5, with D perhaps matching TRBD1 (6 bases). The sequenced part of the CDR3 DNA is TGCGCCAGCAGTCCGGACAGAACGGAGACC. The encoded protein is CASSPDRTET. The full CDR3 protein reads CASSPDRTETQYF.